The 19 T cell receptor beta chains below were found in one sample sequenced in a study of blood T cell repertoires in COVID-19. Sequencing used immunoSEQ multiplex PCR; TCRdb keeps in-frame clones, though not all of them. The data show about 140,000 clones, roughly 80% seen once. The sequencing sample was made of peripheral blood. The receptors shown here come from a man aged 50-60 years with acute or convalescent COVID-19.

This rearrangement joins TRBV9 to TRBJ2-2, with 7 bases lining up with TRBD1. From germline, CDR1 is SGDLS and CDR2 YYNGEE. The CDR3 is made up of 15 amino acids. J was trimmed by 5 bases and V by 4 bases; bases with no gene match: 8. CDR3 sequence: CASSLGTAVTGELFF. The CDR3 DNA is TGTGCCAGCAGCCTCGGGACAGCTGTGACCGGGGAGCTGTTTTTT.

The gene calls are TRBV2 and TRBJ2-3; 12 bases are shared with TRBD2. The germline V gene has CDR1 SNHLY and CDR2 FYNNEI. This CDR3 comprises 15 residues. V trimming: 7 bases; J trimming: 6 bases; junction bases outside the gene matches: 8. CDR3 residues: CASKLAGGVRDTQYF. For the CDR3, the DNA is TGTGCCAGCAAGCTAGCGGGGGGGGTTCGGGATACGCAGTATTTT.

The CDR3 DNA sequence: TGTGCCAGCAGTTACAAGGGTCGGGGCACTGAAGCTTTCTTT. It yields the protein CASSYKGRGTEAFF. J is TRBJ1-1 and V is TRBV6-5; D unclear. The CDR3 is 14 residues long. Germline CDR1 reads MNHEY; CDR2 reads SVGAGI. V lost 2 bases, J lost 4 bases, and 11 bases lay in between.

The gene calls are TRBV28 and TRBJ1-6; TRBD1 matches 12 bases. The junction had 9 bases not matched to a gene; V was cut back by 6 bases and J by 6 bases. CDR3 length: 17 amino acids. The V gene's germline CDR1 is MDHEN and CDR2 SYDVKM. The CDR3 sequence is CASSLPGQGALNSPLHF. CDR3 nucleotides: TGTGCCAGCAGCCTCCCGGGACAGGGGGCCCTTAATTCACCCCTCCACTTT.

As DNA, the CDR3 is TGTGCCAGCAGTTACGGGGGGTCGGTTAGCAATCAGCCCCAGCATTTT. This sequence encodes CASSYGGSVSNQPQHF. The rearrangement links TRBV6-2 or TRBV6-3 to TRBJ1-5; maybe TRBD1 (5 bases). Between the trimmed V and J ends, which lost 2 bases and 0 bases, there was a span of 11 bases. This CDR3 spans 16 amino acids. CDR1 is MNHEY and CDR2 is SVGEGT in the germline V gene.

The chain joins TRBV5-8 to TRBJ1-3; 7 nucleotides align to TRBD1. Germline loops: CDR1 SGHTS, CDR2 YDEGEE. The junction had 1 base not matched to a gene; V was cut back by 1 base and J by 0 bases. The CDR3 runs to 15 residues. CDR3 in DNA: TGTGCCAGCAGCTTGTACAGGGGCTCTGGAAACACCATATATTTT. As protein: CASSLYRGSGNTIYF. Full variable domain (rest looked up from reference TRBV5-8 and TRBJ1-3): EAGVTQSPTHLIKTRGQQATLRCSPISGHTSVYWYQQALGLGLQFLLWYDEGEERNRGNFPPRFSGRQFPNYSSELNVNALELEDSALYLCASSLYRGSGNTIYFGEGSWLTVV.

The chain uses TRBV7-7 and TRBJ2-5, with TRBD2 identical over 11 bases. The junction had 7 bases not matched to a gene; V was cut back by 5 bases and J by 5 bases. The V gene's germline CDR1 is SSHAT and CDR2 FNYEAQ (reference sequence). The CDR3 runs to 15 residues. CDR3 nucleotide sequence: TGTGCCAGCAGCCAAACTAGCGGGGGAATCGAGACCCAGTACTTC. Protein product: CASSQTSGGIETQYF.

V is TRBV27 and J is TRBJ1-5; the D gene is possibly TRBD1 (5 bases). Per the germline V gene, CDR1 is MNHEY and CDR2 is SMNVEV (reference sequence). This CDR3 is built from 13 residues. The germline V and J ends were trimmed by 3 bases and 6 bases, with 9 bases remaining between them. Written as DNA, the CDR3 is TGTGCCAGCAGTTTTGGGGGAGGTCAGCCCCAGCATTTT. Protein sequence: CASSFGGGQPQHF.

The J gene is TRBJ1-2, the V gene TRBV2; D is perhaps TRBD1 (5 bases). V lost 11 bases to trimming and J lost 2 bases, with 15 bases between them. The V gene's germline CDR1 is SNHLY and CDR2 FYNNEI. The CDR3 totals 13 residues. In DNA form, the CDR3 reads TGTGCCGCCGGGGGGACTGGCAACTATGGCTACACCTTC. It encodes CAAGGTGNYGYTF.

This clone appeared a single time. The chain uses TRBV9 and TRBJ1-2; the D gene is possibly TRBD1 (6 bases). V dropped 3 bases and J dropped 4 bases, with 16 bases sitting between them. The length of the CDR3 is 15 residues. Germline CDR1 and CDR2: SGDLS and YYNGEE. The CDR3 loop reads CASSGLQGYSYGYTF. Written as DNA, the CDR3 is TGTGCCAGCAGCGGGTTACAGGGTTATAGCTATGGCTACACCTTC.

The V and J genes are TRBV10-2 and TRBJ2-5; D uncertain. Trimming removed 0 bases from V and 9 bases from J, with 17 bases in between. There are 15 residues in the CDR3. In germline, CDR1 is WSHSY, CDR2 SAAADI. CDR3 DNA sequence: TGCGCCAGCAGTGAGTCACCCGCCTCGGTCGGGTCCCAGTACTTC. Protein: CASSESPASVGSQYF.

CDR3 bases: TGTGCCAGCAGCCAACTAGCGGGAATACACAATGAGCAGTTCTTC. Its translation is CASSQLAGIHNEQFF. The chain links TRBV7-9 to TRBJ2-1; TRBD2 matches 10 bases. This CDR3 is built from 15 residues. Germline V gives CDR1 SEHNR, CDR2 FQNEAQ (reference sequence). J lost 5 bases, V lost 5 bases, and 6 bases had no gene match.

The chain couples TRBV5-6 to TRBJ2-2, with D uncertain. Trimming took off 5 bases at V and 7 bases at J, with 15 bases between the two ends. The CDR3 has 14 residues. Germline-derived CDR1 and CDR2 are SGHDT and YYEEEE. The CDR3 bases are TGTGCCAGCAGTTACATCGCGCCGGGCGGGGAGCTGTTTTTT. Translation gives CASSYIAPGGELFF.

The chain links TRBV27 to TRBJ1-1; D gene unclear. CDR1 and CDR2 from the germline V gene are MNHEY and SMNVEV (reference sequence). Trimming shortened V by 2 bases and J by 4 bases, and 8 bases separated the two germline ends. The CDR3 is made up of 13 amino acids. The CDR3 is CASSLAQITEAFF. DNA for the CDR3: TGTGCCAGCAGTTTAGCCCAGATCACTGAAGCTTTCTTT.

V usage is TRBV12-3 or TRBV12-4 and J usage is TRBJ1-4; the D is unclear. This CDR3 is 11 amino acids long. Trimming took 3 bases from V and 8 from J, leaving 4 bases between them. The CDR3 region is CASSFGEKLFF. In nucleotides, the CDR3 is TGTGCCAGCAGTTTCGGGGAAAAACTGTTTTTT.

This chain joins TRBV28 and TRBJ1-5, with 9 bases fitting TRBD1. Trimming cost V 5 bases and J 15 bases; bases outside gene matches: 11. The germline gives CDR1 MDHEN, CDR2 SYDVKM. This CDR3 comprises 13 residues. The CDR3 DNA follows: TGTGCCAGCAGTCCCCCTTACAGGGGGCAAGGGCATTTT. Translation: CASSPPYRGQGHF.

The chain uses TRBV11-3 and TRBJ2-4; 8 bases are a match to TRBD2. In germline, CDR1 is SGHNT, CDR2 YENEEA. This CDR3 has 19 residues. V was pared by 1 base and J by 0 bases, with 11 bases of the junction left unmatched. The DNA for the CDR3 is TGTGCCAGCAGCTTAGGCGGGGGGCGCGTCGACCCAGCCAAAAACATTCAGTACTTC. Protein product: CASSLGGGRVDPAKNIQYF.

The chain uses TRBV19 and TRBJ2-7; 7 nucleotides match TRBD2. V was clipped by 2 bases and J by 4 bases; unmatched bases: 8. Germline lookup yields CDR1 LNHDA and CDR2 SQIVND (reference sequence). The CDR3 has 15 amino acids. CDR3 coding DNA: TGTGCCAGTAGTATAATGTCTGGCGGGGGATACGAGCAGTACTTC. Protein: CASSIMSGGGYEQYF.

About this clone: Other nucleotide sequences in the sample specify the same CDR3. The chain joins TRBV15 to TRBJ1-1; 7 nucleotides agree with TRBD1. This CDR3 is built from 13 residues. J lost 4 bases, V lost 8 bases, and 7 bases had no gene match. The germline gives CDR1 LNHNV, CDR2 YYDKDF (reference sequence). The CDR3 DNA reads TGTGCCACCTCAACCCCAGGGGGCACTGAAGCTTTCTTT. This translates into CATSTPGGTEAFF.